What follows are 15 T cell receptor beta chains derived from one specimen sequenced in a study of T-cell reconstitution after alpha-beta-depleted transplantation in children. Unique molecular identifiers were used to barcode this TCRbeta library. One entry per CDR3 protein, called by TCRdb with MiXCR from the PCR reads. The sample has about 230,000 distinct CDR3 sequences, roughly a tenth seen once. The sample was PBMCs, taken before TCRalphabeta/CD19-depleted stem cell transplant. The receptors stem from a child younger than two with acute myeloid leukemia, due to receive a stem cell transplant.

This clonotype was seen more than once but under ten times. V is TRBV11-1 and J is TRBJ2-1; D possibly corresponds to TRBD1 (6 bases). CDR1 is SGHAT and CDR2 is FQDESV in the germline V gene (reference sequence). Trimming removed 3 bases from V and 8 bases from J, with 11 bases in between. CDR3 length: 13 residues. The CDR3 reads CASSFVQGDEQFF. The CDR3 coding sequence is TGTGCCAGCAGCTTCGTACAGGGCGATGAGCAGTTCTTC.

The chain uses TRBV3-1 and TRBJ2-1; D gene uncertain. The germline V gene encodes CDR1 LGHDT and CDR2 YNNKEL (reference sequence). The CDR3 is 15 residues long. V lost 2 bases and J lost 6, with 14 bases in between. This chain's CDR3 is CASSQLVTVGNEQFF. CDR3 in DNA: TGTGCCAGCAGCCAATTGGTGACGGTGGGCAATGAGCAGTTCTTC.

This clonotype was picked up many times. CDR3 bases: TGTGCCAGCAGCCCCTACCAGGGAGAGAAAGGGGCCAACGTCCTGACTTTC. Translated: CASSPYQGEKGANVLTF. The chain joins TRBV11-3 to TRBJ2-6; either TRBD1 or TRBD2 may fit D (5 bases each). The CDR3 covers 17 residues. The V end lost 5 bases, the J end lost 4 bases, and 18 bases lay between the germline ends. CDR1 is SGHNT and CDR2 is YENEEA in the germline V gene.

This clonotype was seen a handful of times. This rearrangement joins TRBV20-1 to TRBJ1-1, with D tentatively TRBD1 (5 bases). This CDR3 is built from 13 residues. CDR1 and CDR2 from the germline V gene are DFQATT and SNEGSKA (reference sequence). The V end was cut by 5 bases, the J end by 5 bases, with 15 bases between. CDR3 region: CSAGRGGFTEAFF. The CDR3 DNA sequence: TGCAGTGCTGGGAGGGGAGGGTTTACTGAAGCTTTCTTT.

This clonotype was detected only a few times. CDR3 in DNA: TGTGCCAGCAGCCAAGATCCCCCGGGACTAGCGGGAGGGCCCCTTTACGAGCAGTACTTC. This codes for CASSQDPPGLAGGPLYEQYF. The chain recombines TRBV14 with TRBJ2-7, with 16 nucleotides matching TRBD2. The CDR3 runs 20 residues. Germline values: CDR1 SGHDN, CDR2 FVKESK. V was clipped by 0 bases and J by 4 bases; unmatched bases: 12. The whole variable domain, filled in from reference TRBV14 and TRBJ2-7, reads EAGVTQFPSHSVIEKGQTVTLRCDPISGHDNLYWYRRVMGKEIKFLLHFVKESKQDESGMPNNRFLAERTGGTYSTLKVQPAELEDSGVYFCASSQDPPGLAGGPLYEQYFGPGTRLTVT.

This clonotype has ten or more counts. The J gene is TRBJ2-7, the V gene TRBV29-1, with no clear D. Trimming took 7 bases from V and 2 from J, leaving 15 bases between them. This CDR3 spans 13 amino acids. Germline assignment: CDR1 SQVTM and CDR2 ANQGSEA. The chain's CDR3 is CSAVGSAPYEQYF. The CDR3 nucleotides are TGCAGCGCCGTGGGGTCAGCACCCTACGAGCAGTACTTC.

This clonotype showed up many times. The CDR3 loop reads CASSFTDVGEQYF. The DNA of the CDR3 is TGTGCCAGCAGCTTTACGGACGTAGGGGAGCAGTACTTC. The chain uses TRBV11-2 and TRBJ2-7; D not certain. In germline, CDR1 is SGHAT, CDR2 FQNNGV. The germline V and J ends were trimmed by 3 bases and 7 bases, with 13 bases remaining between them. The CDR3 is 13 residues long.

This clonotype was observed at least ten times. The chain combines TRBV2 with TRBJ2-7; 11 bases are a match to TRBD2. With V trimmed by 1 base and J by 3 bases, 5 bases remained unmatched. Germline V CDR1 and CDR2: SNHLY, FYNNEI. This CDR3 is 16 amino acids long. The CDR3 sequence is CASSEVLGTSGYEQYF. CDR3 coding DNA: TGTGCCAGCAGTGAAGTTCTAGGGACTAGCGGCTACGAGCAGTACTTC.

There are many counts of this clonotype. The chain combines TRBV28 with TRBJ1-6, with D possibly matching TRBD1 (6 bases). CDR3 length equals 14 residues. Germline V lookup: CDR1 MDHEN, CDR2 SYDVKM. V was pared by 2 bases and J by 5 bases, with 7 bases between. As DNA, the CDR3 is TGTGCCAGCAGTTTAACAGGGAATAATTCACCCCTCCACTTT. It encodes CASSLTGNNSPLHF.

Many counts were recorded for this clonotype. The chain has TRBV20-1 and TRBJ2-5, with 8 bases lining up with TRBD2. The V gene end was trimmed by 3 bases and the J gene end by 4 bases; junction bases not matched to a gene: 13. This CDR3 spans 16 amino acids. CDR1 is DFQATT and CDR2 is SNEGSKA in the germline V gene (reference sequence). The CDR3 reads CSASGFSGSMGETQYF. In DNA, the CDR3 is TGCAGTGCTAGTGGATTCAGCGGGAGTATGGGAGAGACCCAGTACTTC.

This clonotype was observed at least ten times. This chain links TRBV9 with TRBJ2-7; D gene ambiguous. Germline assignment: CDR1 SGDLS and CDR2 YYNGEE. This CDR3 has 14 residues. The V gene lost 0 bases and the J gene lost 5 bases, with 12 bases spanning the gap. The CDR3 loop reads CASSVVPDHHEQYF. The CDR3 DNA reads TGTGCCAGCAGCGTAGTCCCCGACCACCACGAGCAGTACTTC. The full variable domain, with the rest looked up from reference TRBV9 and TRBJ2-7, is DSGVTQTPKHLITATGQRVTLRCSPRSGDLSVYWYQQSLDQGLQFLIQYYNGEERAKGNILERFSAQQFPDLHSELNLSSLELGDSALYFCASSVVPDHHEQYFGPGTRLTVT.

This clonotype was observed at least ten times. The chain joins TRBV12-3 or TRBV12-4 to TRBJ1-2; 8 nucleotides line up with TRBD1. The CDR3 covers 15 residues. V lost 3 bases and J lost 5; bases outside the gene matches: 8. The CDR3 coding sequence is TGTGCCAGCAGTTTGGGGCAGGGGGCACCTTATGGCTACACCTTC. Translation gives CASSLGQGAPYGYTF.

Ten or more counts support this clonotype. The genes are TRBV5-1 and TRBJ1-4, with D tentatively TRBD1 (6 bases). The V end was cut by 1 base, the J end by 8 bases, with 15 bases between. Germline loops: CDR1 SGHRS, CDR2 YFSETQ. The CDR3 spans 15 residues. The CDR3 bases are TGCGCCAGCAGCTTGACCGGGGGGCAGTGGGAAAAACTGTTTTTT. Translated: CASSLTGGQWEKLFF.

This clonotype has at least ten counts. This CDR3 reads CASSLAAAGGYNEQFF. Here the CDR3 DNA reads TGTGCCAGCAGTTTAGCTGCGGCAGGGGGCTACAATGAGCAGTTCTTC. The genes are TRBV28 and TRBJ2-1; 7 bases map to TRBD1. Germline V gene data show CDR1 as MDHEN and CDR2 as SYDVKM. CDR3 length: 16 residues. Unmatched junction bases numbered 7, after V lost 2 bases and J lost 3 bases.

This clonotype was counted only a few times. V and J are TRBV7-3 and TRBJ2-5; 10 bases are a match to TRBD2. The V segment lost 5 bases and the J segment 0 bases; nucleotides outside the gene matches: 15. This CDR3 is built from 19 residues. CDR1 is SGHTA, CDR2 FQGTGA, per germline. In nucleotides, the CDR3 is TGTGCCAGCAGCCTGCGGGGTGCCTCTAGCGGGGGCCACCAAGAGACCCAGTACTTC. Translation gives CASSLRGASSGGHQETQYF.